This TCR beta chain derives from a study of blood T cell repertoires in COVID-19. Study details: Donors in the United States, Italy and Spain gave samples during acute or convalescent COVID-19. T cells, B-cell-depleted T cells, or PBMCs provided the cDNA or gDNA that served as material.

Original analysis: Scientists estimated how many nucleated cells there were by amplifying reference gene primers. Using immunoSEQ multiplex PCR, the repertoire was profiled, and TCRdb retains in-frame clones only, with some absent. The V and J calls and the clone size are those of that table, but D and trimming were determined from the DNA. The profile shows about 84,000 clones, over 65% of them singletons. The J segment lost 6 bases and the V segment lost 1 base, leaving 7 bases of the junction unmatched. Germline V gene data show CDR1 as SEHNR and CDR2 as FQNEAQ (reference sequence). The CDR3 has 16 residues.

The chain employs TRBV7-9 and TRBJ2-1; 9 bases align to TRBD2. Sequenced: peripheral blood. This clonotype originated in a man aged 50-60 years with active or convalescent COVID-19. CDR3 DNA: TGTGCCAGCAGCTTAGGTGTCGCTAGCGGGATCAATGAGCAGTTCTTC. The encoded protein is CASSLGVASGINEQFF.